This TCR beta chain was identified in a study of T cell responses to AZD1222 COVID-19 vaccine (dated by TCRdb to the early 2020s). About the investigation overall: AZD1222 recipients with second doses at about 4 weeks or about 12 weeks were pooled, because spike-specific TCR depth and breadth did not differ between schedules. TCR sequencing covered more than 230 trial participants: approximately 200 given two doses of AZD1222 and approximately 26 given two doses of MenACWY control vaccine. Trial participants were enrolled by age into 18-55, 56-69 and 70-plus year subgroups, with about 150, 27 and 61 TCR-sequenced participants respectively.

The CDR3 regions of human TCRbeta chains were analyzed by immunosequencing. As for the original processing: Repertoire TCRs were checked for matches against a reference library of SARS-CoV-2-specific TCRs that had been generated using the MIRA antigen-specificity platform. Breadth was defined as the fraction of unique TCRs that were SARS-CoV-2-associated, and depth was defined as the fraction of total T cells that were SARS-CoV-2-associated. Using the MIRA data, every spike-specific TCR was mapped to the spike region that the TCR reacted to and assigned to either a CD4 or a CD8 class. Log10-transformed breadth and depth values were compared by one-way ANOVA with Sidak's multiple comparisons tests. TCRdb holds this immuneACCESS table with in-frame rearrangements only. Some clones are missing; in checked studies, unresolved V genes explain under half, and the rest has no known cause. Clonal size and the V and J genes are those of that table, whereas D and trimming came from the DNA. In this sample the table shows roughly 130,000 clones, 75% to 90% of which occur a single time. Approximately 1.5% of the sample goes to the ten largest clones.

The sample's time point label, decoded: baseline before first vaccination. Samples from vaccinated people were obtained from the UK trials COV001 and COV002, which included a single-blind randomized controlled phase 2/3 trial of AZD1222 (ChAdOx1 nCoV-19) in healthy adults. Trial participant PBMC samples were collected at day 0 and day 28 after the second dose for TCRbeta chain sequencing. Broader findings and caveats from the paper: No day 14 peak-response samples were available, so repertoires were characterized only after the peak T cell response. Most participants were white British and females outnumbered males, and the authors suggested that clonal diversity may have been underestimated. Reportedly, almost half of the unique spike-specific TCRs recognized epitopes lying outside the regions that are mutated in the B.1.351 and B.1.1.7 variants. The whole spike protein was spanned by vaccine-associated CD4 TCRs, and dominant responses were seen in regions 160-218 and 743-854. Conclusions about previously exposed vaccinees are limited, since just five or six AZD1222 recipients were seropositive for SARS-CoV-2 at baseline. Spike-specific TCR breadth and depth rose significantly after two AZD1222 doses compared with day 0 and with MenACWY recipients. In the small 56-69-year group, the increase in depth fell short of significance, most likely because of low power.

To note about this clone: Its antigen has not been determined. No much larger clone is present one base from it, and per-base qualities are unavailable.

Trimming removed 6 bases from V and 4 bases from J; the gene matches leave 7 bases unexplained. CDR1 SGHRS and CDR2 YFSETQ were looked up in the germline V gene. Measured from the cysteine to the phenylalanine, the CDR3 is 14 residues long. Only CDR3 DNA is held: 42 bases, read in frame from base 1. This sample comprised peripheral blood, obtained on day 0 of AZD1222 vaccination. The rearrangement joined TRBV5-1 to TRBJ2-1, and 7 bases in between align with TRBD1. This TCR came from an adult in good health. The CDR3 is CASKKGTEYNEQFF. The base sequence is TGCGCCAGCAAAAAAGGGACAGAATACAATGAGCAGTTCTTC.